The rows below give T cell receptor beta chains drawn from one sample of a study of monozygotic twins with inflammatory bowel disease. TCRdb reworked the 5' RACE reads into one entry per CDR3 protein, no DNA. The sample includes a few hundred thousand distinct CDR3 sequences. Sequenced sample: blood. The receptors were sampled from a human donor with ulcerative colitis or Crohn's disease, or a healthy co-twin of an affected twin (not recorded which). The CDR3 runs from the conserved cysteine through the conserved F or W. The order of the fields is V gene, J gene, CDR3 protein.

>TRBV12-3/TRBV12-4|TRBJ2-3
CASSFSRGTDTQYF
>TRBV18|TRBJ2-7
CASSPRQGGLSYEQYF
>TRBV28|TRBJ2-7
CASRKTGTRHEQYF
>TRBV5-1|TRBJ1-2
CASSLDRGGYTF
>TRBV5-1|TRBJ2-7
CASRGVGRGPYEQYF
>TRBV5-4|TRBJ2-1
CASSNGQIYNEQFF
>TRBV4-1|TRBJ2-6
CASSQTKGSGANVLTF
>TRBV7-9|TRBJ1-6
CASSFGPRGRNNSPLHF
>TRBV7-2|TRBJ1-1
CASSLVFFGGNTEAFF
>TRBV7-2|TRBJ2-7
CASSLLAVPYEQYF
>TRBV7-2|TRBJ2-2
CASSHYRAGGELFF
>TRBV5-1|TRBJ2-7
CASSFSGTSGPPATYEQYF
>TRBV12-3/TRBV12-4|TRBJ2-3
CASSLAGGPLNTQYF
>TRBV7-9|TRBJ2-1
CASSPLAVYKFF
>TRBV12-3/TRBV12-4|TRBJ2-2
CASSYTPGENTGELFF
>TRBV6-5|TRBJ2-1
CASSYSGLAGEQFF
>TRBV29-1|TRBJ2-7
CSVEQGYEQYF
>TRBV2|TRBJ2-1
CASSPGAGSYNEQFF
>TRBV7-2|TRBJ1-6
CASSFTGQGGRNSPLHF
>TRBV7-2|TRBJ2-4
CASSPRGLLAKNIQYF
>TRBV12-3/TRBV12-4|TRBJ2-2
CASLLAGELFF
>TRBV20-1|TRBJ2-7
CSARDPAGSSYEQYF
>TRBV5-1|TRBJ1-1
CASSPQGATEAFF
>TRBV4-1|TRBJ1-2
CASSQVNRADGYTF
>TRBV5-1|TRBJ2-3
CASSLAGSGSADTQYF
>TRBV5-6|TRBJ2-5
CASSLASFTVGDGTQYF
>TRBV3-1|TRBJ1-2
CASSQAGTGGFYGYTF
>TRBV27|TRBJ1-5
CASSPTSNSNQPQHF
>TRBV5-1|TRBJ2-5
CASSSDIDWGGTQYF
>TRBV18|TRBJ1-6
CASSPLGGEGSPLHF
>TRBV5-6|TRBJ1-2
CASKLRGNDNYGYTF
>TRBV7-2|TRBJ2-1
CASSGDDRGLVNEQFF
>TRBV6-1|TRBJ1-1
CASTMTGMNTEAFF
>TRBV7-3|TRBJ2-2
CASSPGQGVRNTGELFF
>TRBV15|TRBJ2-2
CATSRDRGARYTGELFF
>TRBV24-1|TRBJ2-1
CATSVGHRNEQFF
>TRBV19|TRBJ1-5
CASSIGQSNQPQHF
>TRBV18|TRBJ2-5
CASSLTGGARIQETQYF
>TRBV6-2/TRBV6-3|TRBJ2-3
CASSYSTFRDTQYF
>TRBV7-9|TRBJ1-2
CASSETSYGYTF
>TRBV24-1|TRBJ2-7
CATSDPEAGSYEQYF
>TRBV20-1|TRBJ2-3
CSANSPGLATGPDTQYF
>TRBV7-2|TRBJ2-2
CASSRDWATGELFF
>TRBV9|TRBJ2-1
CASSVGASNNEQFF
>TRBV7-2|TRBJ2-3
CASSLAIGGLTDTQYF
>TRBV3-1|TRBJ1-5
CASSQVPNGQPQHF
>TRBV4-3|TRBJ1-5
CASSQDARTGVPQPQHF
>TRBV29-1|TRBJ1-4
CSVSPSGGANEKLFF
>TRBV20-1|TRBJ1-1
CSATRGSKHMNTEAFF
>TRBV7-8|TRBJ2-7
CASSLDGYYEQYF
>TRBV5-1|TRBJ2-7
CASRVPSYEQYF
>TRBV3-1|TRBJ2-1
CASSQDALSGSEQFF
>TRBV7-2|TRBJ2-3
CASSLPSGSTDTQYF
>TRBV20-1|TRBJ2-5
CSASATSGAETQYF
>TRBV12-3/TRBV12-4|TRBJ2-2
CASSFLAANTGELFF
>TRBV7-3|TRBJ2-7
CASSLTPGSEQYF
>TRBV12-3/TRBV12-4|TRBJ2-7
CASSLVSGAYEQYF
>TRBV7-2|TRBJ2-7
CASSFSGSTSYEQYF
>TRBV6-1|TRBJ2-7
CASSDTSYEQYF